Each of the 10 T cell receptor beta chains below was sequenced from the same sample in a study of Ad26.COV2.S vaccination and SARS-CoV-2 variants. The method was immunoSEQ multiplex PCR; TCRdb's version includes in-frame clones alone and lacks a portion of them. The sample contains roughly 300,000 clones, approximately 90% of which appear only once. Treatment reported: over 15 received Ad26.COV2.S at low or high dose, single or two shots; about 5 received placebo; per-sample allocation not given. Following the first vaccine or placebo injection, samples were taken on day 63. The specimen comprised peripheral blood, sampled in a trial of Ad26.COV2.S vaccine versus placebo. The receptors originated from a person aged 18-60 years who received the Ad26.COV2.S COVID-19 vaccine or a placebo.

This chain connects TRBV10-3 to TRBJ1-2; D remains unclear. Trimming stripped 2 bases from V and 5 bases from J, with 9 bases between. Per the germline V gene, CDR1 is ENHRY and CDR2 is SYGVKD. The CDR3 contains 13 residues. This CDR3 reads CAISEMRSYGYTF. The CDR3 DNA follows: TGTGCCATCAGTGAGATGAGGTCTTATGGCTACACCTTC.

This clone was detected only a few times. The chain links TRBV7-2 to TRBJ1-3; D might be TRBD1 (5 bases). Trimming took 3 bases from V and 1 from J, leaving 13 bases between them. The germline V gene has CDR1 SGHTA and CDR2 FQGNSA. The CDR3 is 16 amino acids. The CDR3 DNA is TGTGCCAGCAGCTTCCTGGGACGTTATTCTGGAAACACCATATATTTT. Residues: CASSFLGRYSGNTIYF.

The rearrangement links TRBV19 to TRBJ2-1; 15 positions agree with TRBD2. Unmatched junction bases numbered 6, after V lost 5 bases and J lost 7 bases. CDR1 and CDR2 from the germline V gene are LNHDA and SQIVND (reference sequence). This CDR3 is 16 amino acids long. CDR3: CASSSPGLAGGNEQFF. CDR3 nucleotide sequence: TGTGCCAGTAGTTCACCGGGACTAGCGGGAGGTAATGAGCAGTTCTTC.

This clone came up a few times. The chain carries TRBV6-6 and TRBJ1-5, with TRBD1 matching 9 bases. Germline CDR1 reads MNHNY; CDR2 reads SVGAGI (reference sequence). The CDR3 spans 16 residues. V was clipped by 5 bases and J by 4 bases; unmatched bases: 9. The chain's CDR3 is CASSTFRGQGNQPQHF. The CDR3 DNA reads TGTGCCAGCAGTACATTCCGGGGACAGGGTAATCAGCCCCAGCATTTT.

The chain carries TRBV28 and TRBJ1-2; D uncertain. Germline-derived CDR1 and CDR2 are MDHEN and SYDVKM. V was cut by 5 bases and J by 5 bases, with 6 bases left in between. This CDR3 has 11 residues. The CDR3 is CASSGSYGYTF. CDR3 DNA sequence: TGTGCCAGCAGTGGATCATATGGCTACACCTTC.

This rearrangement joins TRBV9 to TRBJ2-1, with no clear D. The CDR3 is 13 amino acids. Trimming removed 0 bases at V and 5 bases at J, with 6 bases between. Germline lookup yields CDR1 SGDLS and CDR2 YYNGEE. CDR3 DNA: TGTGCCAGCAGCGTAGAACAGAACAATGAGCAGTTCTTC. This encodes CASSVEQNNEQFF.

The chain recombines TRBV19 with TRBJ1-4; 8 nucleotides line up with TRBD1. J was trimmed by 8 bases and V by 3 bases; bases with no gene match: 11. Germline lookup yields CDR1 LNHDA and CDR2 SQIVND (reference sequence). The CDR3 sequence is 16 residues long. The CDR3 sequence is CASSIPVDRVREKLFF. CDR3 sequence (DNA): TGTGCCAGTAGTATTCCAGTGGACAGGGTGCGAGAAAAACTGTTTTTT.

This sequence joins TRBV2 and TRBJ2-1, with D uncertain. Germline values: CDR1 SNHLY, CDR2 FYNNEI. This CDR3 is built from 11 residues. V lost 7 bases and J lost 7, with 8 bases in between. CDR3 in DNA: TGTGCCAGCACGCGTATGAATGAGCAGTTCTTC. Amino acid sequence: CASTRMNEQFF.

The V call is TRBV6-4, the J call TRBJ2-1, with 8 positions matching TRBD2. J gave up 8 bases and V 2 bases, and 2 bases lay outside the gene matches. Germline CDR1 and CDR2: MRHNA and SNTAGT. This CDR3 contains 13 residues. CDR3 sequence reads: CASSDLGGDEQFF. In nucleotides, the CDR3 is TGTGCCAGCAGTGACCTCGGGGGGGATGAGCAGTTCTTC.

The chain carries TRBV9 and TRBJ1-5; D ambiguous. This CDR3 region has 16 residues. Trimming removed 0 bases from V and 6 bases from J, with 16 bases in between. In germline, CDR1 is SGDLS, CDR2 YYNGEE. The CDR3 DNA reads TGTGCCAGCAGCGTAGATGATCGGTCGGCGGGTCAGCCCCAGCATTTT. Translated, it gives CASSVDDRSAGQPQHF.